This TCR beta chain was obtained from a study of vaccination and CD4 T cells after COVID-19. The Oncomine TCR Beta short-read assay sequenced DNA from cultured CD4+ T cells. Via MiXCR, TCRdb re-called the PCR reads, giving one row per CDR3 protein. The table lists about 19,000 distinct CDR3 sequences, 30% to 40% of them singletons. A note on this clonotype: Its antigen is unidentified.

The V and J ends lost 6 bases and 1 base, in that order; junction bases with no gene match: 3. The CDR3 is 14 amino acids. The germline CDR1 and CDR2 sequences are SNHLY and FYNNEI. Regarding treatment: 10-day PBMC culture with coronavirus spike peptide pools or control peptides (ViraFEST assay). Fresh IL-2 medium replaced half the culture medium on days 3 and 7. The receptor's source is a human donor with COVID-19. The genes are TRBV2 and TRBJ1-5; 7 bases are shared with TRBD1. The material sequenced was cultured CD4+ T cells from blood. The chain's CDR3 is CASSAGQSNQPQHF. Here the CDR3 DNA reads TGTGCCAGCAGCGCGGGACAGAGCAATCAGCCCCAGCATTTT.